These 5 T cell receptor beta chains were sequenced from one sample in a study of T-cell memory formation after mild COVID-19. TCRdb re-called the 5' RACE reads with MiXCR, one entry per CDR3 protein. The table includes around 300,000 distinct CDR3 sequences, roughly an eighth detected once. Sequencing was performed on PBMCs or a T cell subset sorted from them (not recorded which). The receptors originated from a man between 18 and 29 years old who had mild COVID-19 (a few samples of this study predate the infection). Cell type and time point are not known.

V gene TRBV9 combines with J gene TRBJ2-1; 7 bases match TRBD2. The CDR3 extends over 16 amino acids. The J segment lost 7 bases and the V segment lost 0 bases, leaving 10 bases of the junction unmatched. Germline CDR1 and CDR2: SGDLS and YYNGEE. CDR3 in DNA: TGTGCCAGCAGCGTAGACCCGGGGGGTTTTCGGAATGAGCAGTTCTTC. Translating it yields CASSVDPGGFRNEQFF.

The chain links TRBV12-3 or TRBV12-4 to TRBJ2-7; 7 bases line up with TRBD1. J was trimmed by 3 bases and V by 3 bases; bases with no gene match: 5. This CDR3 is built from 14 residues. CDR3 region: CASSFLGGNYEQYF. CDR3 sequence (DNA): TGTGCCAGCAGTTTCTTAGGGGGCAACTACGAGCAGTACTTC.

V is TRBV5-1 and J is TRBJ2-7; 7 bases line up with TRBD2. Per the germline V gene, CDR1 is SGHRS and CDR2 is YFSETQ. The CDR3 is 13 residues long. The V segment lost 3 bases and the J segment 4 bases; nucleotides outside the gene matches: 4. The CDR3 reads CASSYGLGYEQYV. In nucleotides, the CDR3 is TGCGCCAGCAGCTATGGACTAGGATACGAGCAGTACGTC.

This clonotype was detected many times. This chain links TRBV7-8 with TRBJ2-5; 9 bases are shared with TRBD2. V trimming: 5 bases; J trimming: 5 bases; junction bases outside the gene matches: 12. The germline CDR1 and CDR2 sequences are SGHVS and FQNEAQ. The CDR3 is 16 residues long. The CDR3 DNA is TGTGCCAGCAGCCCAGAAGGCGGGGGGGATGGTGAGACCCAGTACTTC. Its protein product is CASSPEGGGDGETQYF.

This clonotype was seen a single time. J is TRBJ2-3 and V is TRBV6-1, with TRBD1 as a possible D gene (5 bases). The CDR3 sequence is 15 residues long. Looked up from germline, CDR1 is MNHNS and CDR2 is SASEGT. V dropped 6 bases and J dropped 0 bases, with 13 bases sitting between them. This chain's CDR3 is CASRQAFPSTDTQYF. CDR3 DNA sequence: TGTGCCAGCAGACAGGCGTTTCCTAGCACAGATACGCAGTATTTT.